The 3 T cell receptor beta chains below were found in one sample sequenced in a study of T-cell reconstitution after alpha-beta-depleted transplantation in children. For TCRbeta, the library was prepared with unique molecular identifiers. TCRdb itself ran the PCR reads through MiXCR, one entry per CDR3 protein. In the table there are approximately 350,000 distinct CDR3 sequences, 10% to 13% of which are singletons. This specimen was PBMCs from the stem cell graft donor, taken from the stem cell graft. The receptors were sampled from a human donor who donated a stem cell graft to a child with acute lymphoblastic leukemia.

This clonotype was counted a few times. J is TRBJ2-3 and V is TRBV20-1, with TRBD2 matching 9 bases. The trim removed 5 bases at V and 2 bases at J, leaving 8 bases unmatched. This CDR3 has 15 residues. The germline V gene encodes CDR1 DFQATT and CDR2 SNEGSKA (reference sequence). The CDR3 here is CSAFQTSGNTDTQYF. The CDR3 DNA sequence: TGCAGTGCTTTCCAGACTAGCGGAAACACAGATACGCAGTATTTT.

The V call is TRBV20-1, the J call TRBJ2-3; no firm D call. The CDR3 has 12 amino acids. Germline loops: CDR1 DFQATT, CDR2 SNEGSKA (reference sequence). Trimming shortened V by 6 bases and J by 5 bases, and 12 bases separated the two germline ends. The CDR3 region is CSAIRTGDTQYF. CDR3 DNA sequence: TGCAGTGCGATCCGGACGGGAGATACGCAGTATTTT.

The CDR3 coding sequence is TGCAGCGTTGGGGCCGGCCTCCCCTACGAGCAGTACTTC. Translating it yields CSVGAGLPYEQYF. The V and J genes are TRBV29-1 and TRBJ2-7, with D hard to call. Deletions cut 4 bases from V and 2 bases from J, with 12 bases between. The CDR3 covers 13 residues. Germline V lookup: CDR1 SQVTM, CDR2 ANQGSEA.